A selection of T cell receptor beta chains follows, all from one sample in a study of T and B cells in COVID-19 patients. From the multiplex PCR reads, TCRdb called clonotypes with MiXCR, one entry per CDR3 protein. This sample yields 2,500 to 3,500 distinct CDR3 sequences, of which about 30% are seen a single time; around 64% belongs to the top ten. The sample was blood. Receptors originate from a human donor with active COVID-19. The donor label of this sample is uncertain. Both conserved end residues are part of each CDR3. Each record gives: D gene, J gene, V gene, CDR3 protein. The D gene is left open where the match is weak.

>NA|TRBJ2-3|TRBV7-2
CASSLGRDTQYF
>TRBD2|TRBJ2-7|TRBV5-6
CASSLGGGRHYEQYF
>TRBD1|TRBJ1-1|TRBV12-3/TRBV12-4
CASSLATGMKAFF
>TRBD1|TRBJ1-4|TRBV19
CASSIRGPREKLFF
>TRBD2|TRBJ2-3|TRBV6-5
CASTSGGLADTQYF
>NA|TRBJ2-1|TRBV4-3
CASRDRGEVYNEQFF
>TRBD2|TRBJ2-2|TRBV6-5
CASTVPGTIYAANTGELFF
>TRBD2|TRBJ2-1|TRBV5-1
CASSLELAGGPGEQFF
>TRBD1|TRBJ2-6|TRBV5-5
CASSLGDSFSGANVLTF
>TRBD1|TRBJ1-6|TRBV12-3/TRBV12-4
CASRPTGGANNSPLHF
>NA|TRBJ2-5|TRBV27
CASSSGVSGGLKTQYF
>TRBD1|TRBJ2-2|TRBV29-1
CSVGTGAGGGELFF
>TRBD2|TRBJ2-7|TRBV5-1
CASSFTGTSSYEQYF
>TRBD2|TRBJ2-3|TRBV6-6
CASSSVAGGLTDTQYF
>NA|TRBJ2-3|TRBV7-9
CATTPSDTQYF
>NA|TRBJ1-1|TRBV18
CASSPTGNTEAFF
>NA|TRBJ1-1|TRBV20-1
CSAYLNTEAFF
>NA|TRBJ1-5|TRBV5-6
CASSFRRDRPQHF
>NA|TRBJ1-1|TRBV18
CASSPGGGLGSNTEAFF
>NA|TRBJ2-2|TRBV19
CASSAQGGGTGELFF
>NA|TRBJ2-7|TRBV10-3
CAISRDFSYEQYF
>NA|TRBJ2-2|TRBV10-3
CAISESSGVRTGELFF